The 18 T cell receptor beta chains below come from one sample, sequenced in a study of response to subunit inactivated influenza vaccine. Using its own MiXCR run on the RT-PCR reads, TCRdb lists one record per CDR3 protein. The sample has some 850,000 distinct CDR3 sequences; about 18% are singletons. The sequencing here drew on PBMCs from blood, taken less than 6 days after vaccination. Every receptor here comes from a man aged 50 or older who received an inactivated influenza vaccine.

V is TRBV7-3 and J is TRBJ2-3; 9 nucleotides line up with TRBD2. Losses at the gene ends were 1 base for V and 3 bases for J; bases not matched to a gene: 14. Germline-derived CDR1 and CDR2 are SGHTA and FQGTGA. The CDR3 length is 19 residues. CDR3 nucleotide sequence: TGTGCCAGCAGCTTAATAGGGTATTCTGCGGGAGGGAGAACAGATACGCAGTATTTT. Its protein product is CASSLIGYSAGGRTDTQYF.

This clonotype was seen a handful of times. V usage is TRBV7-3 and J usage is TRBJ2-7, with 7 bases identical to TRBD1. Trimming cost V 6 bases and J 5 bases; bases outside gene matches: 7. Germline-derived CDR1 and CDR2 are SGHTA and FQGTGA. The CDR3 length is 13 residues. The CDR3 bases are TGTGCCAGCAGTCCGACAGGGCCTGACGAGCAGTACTTC. Translation gives CASSPTGPDEQYF.

This clonotype has a handful of counts. The chain couples TRBV6-1 to TRBJ1-1, with a weak D call TRBD1 (6 bases). V lost 6 bases to trimming and J lost 1 base, with 12 bases between them. Germline V gene sequence: CDR1 MNHNS, CDR2 SASEGT. The CDR3 has 14 residues. This CDR3 is CASRPQGRNTEAFF. CDR3 nucleotides: TGTGCCAGCAGACCACAGGGCCGGAACACTGAAGCTTTCTTT.

V usage is TRBV5-1 and J usage is TRBJ2-3, with D tentatively TRBD1 (6 bases). The ends were cut back, 6 bases at V and 4 bases at J, with 24 bases in the middle. Per germline, CDR1 SGHRS and CDR2 YFSETQ. This CDR3 region has 17 residues. The CDR3 here is CASNLGNGGSFADTQYF. The DNA for the CDR3 is TGCGCCAGCAATCTCGGGAATGGGGGCTCCTTCGCAGATACGCAGTATTTT.

The chain uses TRBV20-1 and TRBJ2-1; D is ambiguous. V was pared by 3 bases and J by 4 bases, with 7 bases between. The V gene's germline CDR1 is DFQATT and CDR2 SNEGSKA (reference sequence). This CDR3 has 12 amino acids. The CDR3 here is CSASVLYNEQFF. CDR3 nucleotide sequence: TGCAGTGCTAGCGTTTTATACAATGAGCAGTTCTTC.

This clonotype has more than one count but fewer than ten. The chain combines TRBV6-4 with TRBJ2-7, with D unresolved. The CDR3 runs 13 residues. Germline V gene lookup returns CDR1 MRHNA and CDR2 SNTAGT. V was pared by 5 bases and J by 5 bases, with 13 bases between. CDR3 sequence (DNA): TGTGCCAGCAGTACCATGGTCAGCCACGAGCAGTACTTC. The encoded protein is CASSTMVSHEQYF.

In this sample, this clonotype turned up a few times. V gene TRBV7-9 combines with J gene TRBJ1-3; D unclear. With 5 bases removed from V and 0 bases from J, the gap between germline ends came to 14 bases. The germline CDR1 and CDR2 sequences are SEHNR and FQNEAQ (reference sequence). The CDR3 is 16 residues long. The DNA of the CDR3 is TGTGCCAGCAGCCCTGCCTCCAGGATCTCTGGAAACACCATATATTTT. This translates into CASSPASRISGNTIYF.

This clonotype was detected a few times. The V gene is TRBV5-1, the J gene TRBJ2-1; 10 bases line up with TRBD2. The CDR3 is 18 residues long. Germline loops: CDR1 SGHRS, CDR2 YFSETQ. Trimming cost V 0 bases and J 2 bases; bases outside gene matches: 8. CDR3: CASSLEPSGGSTYNEQFF. In DNA form, the CDR3 reads TGCGCCAGCAGCTTGGAGCCTAGCGGGGGATCAACCTACAATGAGCAGTTCTTC.

The sample holds many counts of this clonotype. One end of the junction fails to match germline, which may point to a read error. V is TRBV7-2 and J is TRBJ2-5, with D possibly matching TRBD2 (5 bases). The CDR3 consists of 13 residues. The germline V gene has CDR1 SGHTA and CDR2 FQGNSA. The CDR3 reads CASSLGSGETQYF. Here the CDR3 DNA reads TGCGCCAGCAGCTTAGGGAGTGGTGAGACCCAGTACTTC.

CDR3 in DNA: TGCAGTGCTAGGGGTAGCGGGGGCTCCTACAATGAGCAGTTCTTC. Translating gives CSARGSGGSYNEQFF. This chain connects TRBV20-1 to TRBJ2-1, with 9 bases that match TRBD2. CDR1 DFQATT and CDR2 SNEGSKA come from the germline V gene (reference sequence). The CDR3 extends over 15 amino acids. The V gene end was trimmed by 3 bases and the J gene end by 0 bases; junction bases not matched to a gene: 3.

The chain has TRBV6-2 or TRBV6-3 and TRBJ2-7, with D perhaps TRBD1 (5 bases). Trimming removed 7 bases from V and 0 bases from J, with 19 bases in between. The CDR3 is 16 residues long. CDR1 is MNHEY and CDR2 is SVGEGT in the germline V gene. CDR3 residues: CASTTRQGLNSYEQYF. CDR3 sequence (DNA): TGTGCCAGCACCACCCGGCAGGGCCTGAACTCCTACGAGCAGTACTTC.

This clonotype has a handful of counts. V usage is TRBV7-2 and J usage is TRBJ2-7; 8 positions agree with TRBD2. Germline CDR1 and CDR2: SGHTA and FQGNSA. The CDR3 is 14 residues long. V trimming: 2 bases; J trimming: 9 bases; junction bases outside the gene matches: 9. CDR3 bases: TGTGCCAGCAGCTTACCTAGCGGGTCGCCGGGGCAGTACTTC. This sequence encodes CASSLPSGSPGQYF.

This clonotype appeared a few times. The rearrangement uses TRBV12-3 or TRBV12-4 and TRBJ2-1; D tentatively reads TRBD1 or TRBD2 (6 bases each). This CDR3 is built from 16 residues. V shed 5 bases and J shed 2 bases, with 16 bases lying between them. CDR3 DNA sequence: TGTGCCAGCAGTGGGGGCGGGGCCCTTACCTACAATGAGCAGTTCTTC. It translates to CASSGGGALTYNEQFF.

This clonotype was counted only a few times. The V call is TRBV2, the J call TRBJ2-2; the match to TRBD1 covers 7 bases. CDR1 is SNHLY, CDR2 FYNNEI, per germline. The J segment lost 6 bases and the V segment lost 6 bases, leaving 4 bases of the junction unmatched. The CDR3 spans 13 residues. The CDR3: CASRTGTAGELFF. The CDR3 DNA reads TGTGCCAGCAGGACAGGGACAGCCGGGGAGCTGTTTTTT.

The genes are TRBV5-1 and TRBJ2-6; weak D call: TRBD2 (6 bases). Germline lookup yields CDR1 SGHRS and CDR2 YFSETQ. V was pared by 4 bases and J by 1 base, with 12 bases between. CDR3 length: 16 residues. CDR3 in DNA: TGCGCCAGCAGCCCGCCAGGAGGGTCTGGGGCCAACGTCCTGACTTTC. This encodes CASSPPGGSGANVLTF.

This clonotype has more than one count but fewer than ten. This sequence joins TRBV10-3 and TRBJ2-7, with TRBD2 as a possible D gene (6 bases). The V and J ends lost 0 bases and 4 bases respectively, with 10 bases between them. CDR3 size: 14 residues. CDR1 ENHRY and CDR2 SYGVKD come from the germline V gene. The CDR3 sequence: CAISESTSAYEQYF. CDR3 nucleotide sequence: TGTGCCATCAGTGAGTCGACTAGTGCGTACGAGCAGTACTTC.

The CDR3 nucleotides are TGCGCCAGCAGCCCGACGGGGTCAGACTCCTACGAGCAGTACTTC. This sequence encodes CASSPTGSDSYEQYF. This sequence joins TRBV5-1 and TRBJ2-7, with TRBD2 as a possible D gene (5 bases). Germline V lookup: CDR1 SGHRS, CDR2 YFSETQ. V lost 4 bases to trimming and J lost 0 bases, with 14 bases between them. The CDR3 runs 15 residues.

This clonotype occurred many times. V is TRBV7-2 and J is TRBJ2-7, with D hard to call. CDR1 and CDR2 from the germline V gene are SGHTA and FQGNSA. The CDR3 spans 13 residues. Between the trimmed V and J ends, which lost 5 bases and 4 bases, there was a span of 12 bases. The CDR3 DNA is TGTGCCAGCAGCACAGCCCAGAATTACGAGCAGTACTTC. This translates into CASSTAQNYEQYF.